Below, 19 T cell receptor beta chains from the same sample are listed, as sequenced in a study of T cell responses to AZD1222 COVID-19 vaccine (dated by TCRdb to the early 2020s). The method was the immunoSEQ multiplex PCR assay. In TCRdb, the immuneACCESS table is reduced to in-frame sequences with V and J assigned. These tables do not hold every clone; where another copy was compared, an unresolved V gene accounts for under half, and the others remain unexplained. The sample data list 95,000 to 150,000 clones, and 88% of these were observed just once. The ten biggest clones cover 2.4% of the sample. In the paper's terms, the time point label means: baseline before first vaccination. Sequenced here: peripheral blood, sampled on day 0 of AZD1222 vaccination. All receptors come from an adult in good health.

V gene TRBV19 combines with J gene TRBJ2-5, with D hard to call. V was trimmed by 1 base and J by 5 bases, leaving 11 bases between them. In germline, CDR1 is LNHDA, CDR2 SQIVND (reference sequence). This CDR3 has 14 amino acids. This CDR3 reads CASSIGRASETQYF. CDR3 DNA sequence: TGTGCCAGTAGTATAGGGAGAGCCTCGGAGACCCAGTACTTC. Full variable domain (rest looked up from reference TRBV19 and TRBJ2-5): DGGITQSPKYLFRKEGQNVTLSCEQNLNHDAMYWYRQDPGQGLRLIYYSQIVNDFQKGDIAEGYSVSREKKESFPLTVTSAQKNPTAFYLCASSIGRASETQYFGPGTRLLVL.

CDR3 loop: CAWKRGVGGMTSGTLTDTQYF. DNA for the CDR3: TGTGCCTGGAAGAGGGGAGTCGGAGGGATGACTAGCGGGACCCTCACAGATACGCAGTATTTT. The J gene is TRBJ2-3, the V gene TRBV30; 11 nucleotides line up with TRBD2. CDR3 size: 21 residues. V was clipped by 4 bases and J by 2 bases; unmatched bases: 23. The germline gives CDR1 GTSNPN, CDR2 SVGIG (reference sequence).

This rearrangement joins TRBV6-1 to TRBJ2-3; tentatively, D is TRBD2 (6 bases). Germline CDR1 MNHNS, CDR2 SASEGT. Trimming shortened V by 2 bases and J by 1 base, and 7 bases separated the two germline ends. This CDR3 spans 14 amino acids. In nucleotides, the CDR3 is TGTGCCAGCAGTGAACAGCGGGGCACAGATACGCAGTATTTT. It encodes CASSEQRGTDTQYF.

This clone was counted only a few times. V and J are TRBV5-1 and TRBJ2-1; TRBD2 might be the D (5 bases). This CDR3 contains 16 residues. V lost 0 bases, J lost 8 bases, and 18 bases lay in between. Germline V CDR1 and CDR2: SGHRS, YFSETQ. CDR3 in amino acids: CASSLARATTTDEQFF. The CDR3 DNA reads TGCGCCAGCAGCTTGGCACGGGCGACTACGACGGATGAGCAGTTCTTC.

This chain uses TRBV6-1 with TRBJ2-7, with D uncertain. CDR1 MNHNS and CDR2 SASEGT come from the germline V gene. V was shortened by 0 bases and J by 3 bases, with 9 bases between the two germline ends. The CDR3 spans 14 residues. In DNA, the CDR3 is TGTGCCAGCAGTGAAGCGCTTCCAGACTACGAGCAGTACTTC. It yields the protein CASSEALPDYEQYF.

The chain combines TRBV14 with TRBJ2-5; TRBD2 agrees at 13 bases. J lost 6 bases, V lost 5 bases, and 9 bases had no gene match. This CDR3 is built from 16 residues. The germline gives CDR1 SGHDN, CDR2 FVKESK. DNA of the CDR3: TGTGCCAGCAGCTTAAGGACTAGCGGGAGTATAAAGACCCAGTACTTC. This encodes CASSLRTSGSIKTQYF.

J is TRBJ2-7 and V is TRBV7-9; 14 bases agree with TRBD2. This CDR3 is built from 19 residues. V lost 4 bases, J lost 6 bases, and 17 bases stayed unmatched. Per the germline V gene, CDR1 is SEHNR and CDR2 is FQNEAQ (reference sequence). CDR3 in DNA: TGTGCCAGCAGCTCGCCCCCTGGACTAGCGGGAGGTTCCGAGGGCGAGCAGTACTTC. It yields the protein CASSSPPGLAGGSEGEQYF. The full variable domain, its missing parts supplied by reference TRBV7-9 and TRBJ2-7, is DTGVSQNPRHKITKRGQNVTFRCDPISEHNRLYWYRQTLGQGPEFLTYFQNEAQLEKSRLLSDRFSAERPKGSFSTLEIQRTEQGDSAMYLCASSSPPGLAGGSEGEQYFGPGTRLTVT.

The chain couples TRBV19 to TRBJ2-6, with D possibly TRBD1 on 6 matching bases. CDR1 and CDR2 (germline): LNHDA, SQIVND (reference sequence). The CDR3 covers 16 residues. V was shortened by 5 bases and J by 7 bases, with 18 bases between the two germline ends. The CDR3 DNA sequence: TGTGCCAGTAGTCCCCAGGGGACACGGGGTGCCAACGTCCTGACTTTC. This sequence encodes CASSPQGTRGANVLTF.

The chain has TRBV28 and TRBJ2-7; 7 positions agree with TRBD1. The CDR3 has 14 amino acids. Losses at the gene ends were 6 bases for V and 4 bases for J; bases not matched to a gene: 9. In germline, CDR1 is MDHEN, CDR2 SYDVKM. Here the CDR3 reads CASSIGQEVYEQYF. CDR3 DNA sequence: TGTGCCAGCAGCATAGGACAGGAGGTTTACGAGCAGTACTTC.

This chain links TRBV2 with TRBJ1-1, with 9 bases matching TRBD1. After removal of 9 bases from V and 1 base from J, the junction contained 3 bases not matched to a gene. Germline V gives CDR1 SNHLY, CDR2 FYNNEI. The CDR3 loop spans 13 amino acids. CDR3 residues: CASVDRGNTEAFF. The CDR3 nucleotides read TGTGCCAGTGTGGACAGGGGGAACACTGAAGCTTTCTTT.

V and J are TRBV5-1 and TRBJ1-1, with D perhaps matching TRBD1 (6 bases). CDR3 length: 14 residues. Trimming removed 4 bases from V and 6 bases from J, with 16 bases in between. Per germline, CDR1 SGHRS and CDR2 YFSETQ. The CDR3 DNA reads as TGCGCCAGCAGCCCATTTGGCACAGGGTCTGAAGCTTTCTTT. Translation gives CASSPFGTGSEAFF.

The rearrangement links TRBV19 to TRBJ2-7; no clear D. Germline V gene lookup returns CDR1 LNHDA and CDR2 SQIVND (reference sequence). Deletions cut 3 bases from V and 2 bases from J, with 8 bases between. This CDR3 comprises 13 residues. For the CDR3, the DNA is TGTGCCAGTAGTATGCTGGGAACCTACGAGCAGTACTTC. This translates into CASSMLGTYEQYF.

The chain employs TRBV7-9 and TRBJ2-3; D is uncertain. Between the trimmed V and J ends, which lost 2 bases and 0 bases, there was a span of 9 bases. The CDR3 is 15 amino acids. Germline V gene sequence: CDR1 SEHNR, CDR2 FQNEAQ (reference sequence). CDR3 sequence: CASSLKAPSTDTQYF. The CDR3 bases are TGTGCCAGCAGCTTAAAAGCTCCTAGCACAGATACGCAGTATTTT.

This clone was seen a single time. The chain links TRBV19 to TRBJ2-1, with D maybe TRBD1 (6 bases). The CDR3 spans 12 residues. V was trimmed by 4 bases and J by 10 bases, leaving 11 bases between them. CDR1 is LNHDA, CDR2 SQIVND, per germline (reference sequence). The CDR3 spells CASSTTGYEQFF. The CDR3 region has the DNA TGTGCCAGTAGTACGACAGGTTACGAGCAGTTCTTC.

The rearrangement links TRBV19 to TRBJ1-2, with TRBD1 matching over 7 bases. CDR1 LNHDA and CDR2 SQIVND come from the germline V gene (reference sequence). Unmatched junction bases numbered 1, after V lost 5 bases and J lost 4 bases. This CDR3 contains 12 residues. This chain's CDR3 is CASSGDSYGYTF. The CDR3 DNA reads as TGTGCCAGTAGTGGGGACAGCTATGGCTACACCTTC.

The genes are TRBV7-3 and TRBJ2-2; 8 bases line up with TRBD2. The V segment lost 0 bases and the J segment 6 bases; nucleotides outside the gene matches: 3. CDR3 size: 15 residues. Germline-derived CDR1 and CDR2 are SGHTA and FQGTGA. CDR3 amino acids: CASSLTSGTAGELFF. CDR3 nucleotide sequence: TGTGCCAGCAGCTTAACTAGCGGGACCGCCGGGGAGCTGTTTTTT.

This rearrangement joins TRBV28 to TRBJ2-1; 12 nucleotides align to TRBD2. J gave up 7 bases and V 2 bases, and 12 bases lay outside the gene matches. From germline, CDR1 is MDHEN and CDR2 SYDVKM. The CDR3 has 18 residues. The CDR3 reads CASSLVRRASGRENEQFF. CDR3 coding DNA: TGTGCCAGCAGTTTAGTAAGGAGGGCTAGCGGGAGGGAGAATGAGCAGTTCTTC. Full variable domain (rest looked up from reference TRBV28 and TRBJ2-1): DVKVTQSSRYLVKRTGEKVFLECVQDMDHENMFWYRQDPGLGLRLIYFSYDVKMKEKGDIPEGYSVSREKKERFSLILESASTNQTSMYLCASSLVRRASGRENEQFFGPGTRLTVL.

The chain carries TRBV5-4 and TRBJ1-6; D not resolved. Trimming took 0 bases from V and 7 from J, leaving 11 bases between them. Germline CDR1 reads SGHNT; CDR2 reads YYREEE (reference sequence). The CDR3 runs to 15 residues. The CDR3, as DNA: TGTGCCAGCAGCTTGGAACCGGCCGGGAATTCACCCCTCCACTTT. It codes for CASSLEPAGNSPLHF. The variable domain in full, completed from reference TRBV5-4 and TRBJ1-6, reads ETGVTQSPTHLIKTRGQQVTLRCSSQSGHNTVSWYQQALGQGPQFIFQYYREEENGRGNFPPRFSGLQFPNYSSELNVNALELDDSALYLCASSLEPAGNSPLHFGNGTRLTVT.

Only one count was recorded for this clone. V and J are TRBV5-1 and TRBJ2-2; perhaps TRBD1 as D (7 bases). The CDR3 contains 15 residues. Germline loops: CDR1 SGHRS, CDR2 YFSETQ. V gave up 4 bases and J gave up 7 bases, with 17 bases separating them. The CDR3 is CASSAPQGRDGELFF. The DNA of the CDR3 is TGCGCCAGCAGCGCCCCACAGGGGCGGGACGGGGAGCTGTTTTTT.